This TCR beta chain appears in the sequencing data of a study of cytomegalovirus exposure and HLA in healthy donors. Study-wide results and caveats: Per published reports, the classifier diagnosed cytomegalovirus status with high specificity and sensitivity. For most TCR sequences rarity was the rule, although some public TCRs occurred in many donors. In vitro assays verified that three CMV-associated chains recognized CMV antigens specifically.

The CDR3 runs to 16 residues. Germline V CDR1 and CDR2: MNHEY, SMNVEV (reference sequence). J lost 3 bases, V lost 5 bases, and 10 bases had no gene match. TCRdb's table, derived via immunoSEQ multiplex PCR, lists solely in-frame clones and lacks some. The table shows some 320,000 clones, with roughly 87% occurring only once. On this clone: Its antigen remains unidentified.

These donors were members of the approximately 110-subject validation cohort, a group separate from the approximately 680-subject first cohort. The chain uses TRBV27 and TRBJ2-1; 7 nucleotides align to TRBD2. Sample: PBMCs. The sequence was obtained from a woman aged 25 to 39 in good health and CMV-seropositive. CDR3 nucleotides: TGTGCCAGCAGTCCGACCGCGCGGGAGAGCTACAATGAGCAGTTCTTC. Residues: CASSPTARESYNEQFF.